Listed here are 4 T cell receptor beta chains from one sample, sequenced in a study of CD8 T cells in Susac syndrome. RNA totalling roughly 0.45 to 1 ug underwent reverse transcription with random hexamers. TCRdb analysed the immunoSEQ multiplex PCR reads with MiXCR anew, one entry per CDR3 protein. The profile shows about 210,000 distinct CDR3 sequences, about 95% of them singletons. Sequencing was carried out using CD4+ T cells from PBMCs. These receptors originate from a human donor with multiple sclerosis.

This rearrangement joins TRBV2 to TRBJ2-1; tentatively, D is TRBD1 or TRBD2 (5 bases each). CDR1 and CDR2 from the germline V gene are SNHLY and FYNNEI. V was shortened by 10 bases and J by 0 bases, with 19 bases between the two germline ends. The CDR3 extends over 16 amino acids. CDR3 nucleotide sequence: TGTGCCACCAGGGACGTGGGCCAGAGCTCCTACAATGAGCAGTTCTTC. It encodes CATRDVGQSSYNEQFF.

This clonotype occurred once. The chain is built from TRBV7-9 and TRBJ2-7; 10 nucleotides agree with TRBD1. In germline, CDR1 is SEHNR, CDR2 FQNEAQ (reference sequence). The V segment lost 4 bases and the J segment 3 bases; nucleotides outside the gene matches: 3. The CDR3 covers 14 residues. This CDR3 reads CASSWDRGVYEQYF. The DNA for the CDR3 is TGTGCCAGCAGCTGGGACAGGGGAGTCTACGAGCAGTACTTC. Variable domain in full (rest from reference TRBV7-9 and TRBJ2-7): DTGVSQNPRHKITKRGQNVTFRCDPISEHNRLYWYRQTLGQGPEFLTYFQNEAQLEKSRLLSDRFSAERPKGSFSTLEIQRTEQGDSAMYLCASSWDRGVYEQYFGPGTRLTVT.

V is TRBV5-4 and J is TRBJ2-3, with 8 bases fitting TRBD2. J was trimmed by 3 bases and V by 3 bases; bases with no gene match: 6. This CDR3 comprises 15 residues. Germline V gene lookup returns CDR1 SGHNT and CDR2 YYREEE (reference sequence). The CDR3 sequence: CASSYYGRGTDTQYF. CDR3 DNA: TGTGCCAGCAGCTACTACGGGAGGGGTACAGATACGCAGTATTTT.

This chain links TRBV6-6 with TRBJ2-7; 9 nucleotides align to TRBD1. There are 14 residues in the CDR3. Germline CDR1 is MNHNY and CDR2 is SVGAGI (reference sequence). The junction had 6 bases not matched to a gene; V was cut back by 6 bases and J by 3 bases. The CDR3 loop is CASRIGTGRYEQYF. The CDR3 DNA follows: TGTGCCAGCAGAATCGGGACAGGGCGCTACGAGCAGTACTTC.